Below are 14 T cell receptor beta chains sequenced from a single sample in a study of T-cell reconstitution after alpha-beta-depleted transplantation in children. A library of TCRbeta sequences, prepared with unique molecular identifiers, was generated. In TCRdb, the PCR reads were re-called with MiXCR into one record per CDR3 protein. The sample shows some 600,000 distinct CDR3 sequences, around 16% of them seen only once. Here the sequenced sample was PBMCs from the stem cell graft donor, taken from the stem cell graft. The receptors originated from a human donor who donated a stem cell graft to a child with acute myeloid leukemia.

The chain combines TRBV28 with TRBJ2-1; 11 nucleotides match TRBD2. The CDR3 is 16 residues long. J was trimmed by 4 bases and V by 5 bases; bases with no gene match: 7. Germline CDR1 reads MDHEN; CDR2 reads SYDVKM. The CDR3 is CASSPLLAGGYNEQFF. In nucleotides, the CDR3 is TGTGCCAGCAGTCCCCTTCTAGCGGGGGGTTACAATGAGCAGTTCTTC. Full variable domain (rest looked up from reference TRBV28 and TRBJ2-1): DVKVTQSSRYLVKRTGEKVFLECVQDMDHENMFWYRQDPGLGLRLIYFSYDVKMKEKGDIPEGYSVSREKKERFSLILESASTNQTSMYLCASSPLLAGGYNEQFFGPGTRLTVL.

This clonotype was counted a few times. The CDR3 loop reads CASSYAPSRGNTIYF. DNA of the CDR3: TGTGCCAGCAGTTACGCCCCGTCAAGAGGAAACACCATATATTTT. The chain recombines TRBV6-2 or TRBV6-3 with TRBJ1-3, with no clear D. V dropped 2 bases and J dropped 4 bases, with 12 bases sitting between them. The CDR3 loop spans 15 amino acids. Germline lookup yields CDR1 MNHEY and CDR2 SVGEGT.

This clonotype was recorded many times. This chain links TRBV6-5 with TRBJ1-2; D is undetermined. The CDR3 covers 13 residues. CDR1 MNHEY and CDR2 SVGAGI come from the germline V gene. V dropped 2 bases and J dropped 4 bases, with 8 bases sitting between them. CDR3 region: CASSYRESYGYTF. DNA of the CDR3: TGTGCCAGCAGTTACAGGGAAAGCTATGGCTACACCTTC.

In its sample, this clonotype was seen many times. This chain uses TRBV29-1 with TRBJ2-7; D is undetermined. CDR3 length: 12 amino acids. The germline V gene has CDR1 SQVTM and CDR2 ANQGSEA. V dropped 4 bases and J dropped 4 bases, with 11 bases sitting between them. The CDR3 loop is CSVVVGKYEQYF. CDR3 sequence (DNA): TGCAGCGTTGTTGTTGGGAAGTACGAGCAGTACTTC.

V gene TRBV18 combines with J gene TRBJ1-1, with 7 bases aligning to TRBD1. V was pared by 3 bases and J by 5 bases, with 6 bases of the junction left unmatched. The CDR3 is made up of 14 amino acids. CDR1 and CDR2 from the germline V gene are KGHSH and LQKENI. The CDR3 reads CASSPGTVPTEAFF. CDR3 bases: TGTGCCAGCTCACCGGGGACAGTACCGACTGAAGCTTTCTTT.

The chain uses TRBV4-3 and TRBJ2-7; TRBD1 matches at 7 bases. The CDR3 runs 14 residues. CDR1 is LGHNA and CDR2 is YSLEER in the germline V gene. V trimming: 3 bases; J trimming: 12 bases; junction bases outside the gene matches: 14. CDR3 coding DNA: TGCGCCAGCAGCCAGTGGACAGGAGGCCCCTCATCGTACTTC. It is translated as CASSQWTGGPSSYF.

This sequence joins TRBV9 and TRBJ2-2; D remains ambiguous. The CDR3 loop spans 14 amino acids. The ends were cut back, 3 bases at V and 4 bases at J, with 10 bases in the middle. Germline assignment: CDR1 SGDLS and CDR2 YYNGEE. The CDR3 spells CASSGYTTTGELFF. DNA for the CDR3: TGTGCCAGCAGCGGCTACACCACCACCGGGGAGCTGTTTTTT.

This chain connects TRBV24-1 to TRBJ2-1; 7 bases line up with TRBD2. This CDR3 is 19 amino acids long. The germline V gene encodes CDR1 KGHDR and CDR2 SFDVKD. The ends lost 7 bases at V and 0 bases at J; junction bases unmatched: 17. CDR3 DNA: TGTGCCACCAGCACCCCTTGGGCTCCGGGGGGAACCTCCTACAATGAGCAGTTCTTC. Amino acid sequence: CATSTPWAPGGTSYNEQFF.

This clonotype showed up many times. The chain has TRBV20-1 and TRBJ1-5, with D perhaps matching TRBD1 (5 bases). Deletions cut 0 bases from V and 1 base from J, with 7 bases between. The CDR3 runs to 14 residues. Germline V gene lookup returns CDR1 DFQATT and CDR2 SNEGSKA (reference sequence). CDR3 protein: CSARDRASNQPQHF. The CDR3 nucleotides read TGCAGTGCTAGAGACAGGGCGAGCAATCAGCCCCAGCATTTT.

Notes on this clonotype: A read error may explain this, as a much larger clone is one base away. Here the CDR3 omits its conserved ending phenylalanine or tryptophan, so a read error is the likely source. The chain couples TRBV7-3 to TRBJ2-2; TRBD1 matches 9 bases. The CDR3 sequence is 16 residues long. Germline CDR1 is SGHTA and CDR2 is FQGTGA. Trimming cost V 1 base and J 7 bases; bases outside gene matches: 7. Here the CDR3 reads CASSLRQGGTDGELFC. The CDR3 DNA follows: TGTGCCAGCAGCTTAAGACAGGGGGGAACGGACGGGGAGCTGTTTTGT.

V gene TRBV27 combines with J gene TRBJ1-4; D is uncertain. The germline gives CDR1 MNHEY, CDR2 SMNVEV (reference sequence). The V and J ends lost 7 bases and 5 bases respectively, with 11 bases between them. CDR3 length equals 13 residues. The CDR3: CASKRALNEKLFF. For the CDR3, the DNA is TGTGCCAGCAAACGGGCCCTAAATGAAAAACTGTTTTTT.

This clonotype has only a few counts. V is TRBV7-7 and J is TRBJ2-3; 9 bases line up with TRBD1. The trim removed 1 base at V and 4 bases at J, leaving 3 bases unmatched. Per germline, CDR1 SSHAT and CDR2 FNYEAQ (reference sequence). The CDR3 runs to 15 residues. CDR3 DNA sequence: TGTGCCAGCAGCTTAGGACAGGGGGTGTCAGATACGCAGTATTTT. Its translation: CASSLGQGVSDTQYF.

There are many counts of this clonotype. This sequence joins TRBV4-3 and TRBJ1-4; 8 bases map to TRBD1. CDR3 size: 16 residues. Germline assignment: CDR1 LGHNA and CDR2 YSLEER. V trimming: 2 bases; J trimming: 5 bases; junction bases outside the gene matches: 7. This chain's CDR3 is CASSQSGGQGNEKLFF. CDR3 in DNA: TGCGCCAGCAGCCAATCAGGAGGACAGGGCAATGAAAAACTGTTTTTT.

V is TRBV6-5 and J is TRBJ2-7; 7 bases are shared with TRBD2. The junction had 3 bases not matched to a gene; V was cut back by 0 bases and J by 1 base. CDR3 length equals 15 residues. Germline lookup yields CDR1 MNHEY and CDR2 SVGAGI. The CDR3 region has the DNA TGTGCCAGCAGTTACTCGGGGGGGTTTTCCTACGAGCAGTACTTC. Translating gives CASSYSGGFSYEQYF.